The clone carrying this T cell receptor beta chain was picked up many times. The antigen remains unidentified. TCRdb reprocessed the 5' RACE reads via MiXCR and lists one record per CDR3 protein. The sample consists of approximately 150,000 distinct CDR3 sequences, about an eighth of them appearing once. The source of the sample is a study of T-cell memory formation after mild COVID-19. Germline CDR1 is SGHTA and CDR2 is FQGNSA. V was cut by 5 bases and J by 7 bases, with 20 bases left in between. The CDR3 covers 15 residues. Study results and limitations: Chiefly within CM and EM were the contracting CD4+ clones; CD8+ ones were within EMRA.

This sequence originates from a man aged 18 to 29 who had mild COVID-19 (a few samples of this study predate the infection). Cell type and time point are not known. The genes are TRBV7-2 and TRBJ2-5; D might be TRBD1 (6 bases). Sequencing was carried out using PBMCs or a T cell subset sorted from them (not recorded which). The CDR3 loop reads CASSTSGTSGGTQYF. CDR3 sequence (DNA): TGTGCCAGCAGCACCTCCGGGACATCTGGGGGGACCCAGTACTTC.